One sample yielded the 2 T cell receptor beta chains listed below, sequenced in a study of molecular identifiers for immune sequencing clone quantification. Using its own MiXCR run on the PCR reads, TCRdb lists one record per CDR3 protein. The sample records around 320,000 distinct CDR3 sequences, 24% being singletons. Sequenced sample: naive CD8+ T cells from blood, with Jurkat cell RNA spiked in. Indicated subset: FACS-sorted CD8+CD4-CCR7+CD45RA+ naive T cells. The origin of the receptors is a human donor in good health. Some libraries in this study had Jurkat cell RNA spiked in.

Comments on this clonotype: A single base separates this from a much larger clone, so it may be a read error. The chain uses TRBV4-1 and TRBJ1-2, with D possibly matching TRBD1 (5 bases). The CDR3 consists of 14 residues. Germline values: CDR1 MGHRA, CDR2 YSYEKL. V lost 1 base and J lost 7, with 13 bases in between. In nucleotides, the CDR3 is TGCGCCAGCAGCCAAGCTACAGGAACCGCTGGCTACACCTTC. This gives the protein CASSQATGTAGYTF.

This clonotype came up many times. This chain joins TRBV5-4 and TRBJ1-1; D is undetermined. Germline CDR1 and CDR2: SGHNT and YYREEE (reference sequence). The CDR3 has 13 residues. Trimming took 6 bases from V and 0 from J, leaving 9 bases between them. This CDR3 is CASNVGVNTEAFF. CDR3 bases: TGTGCCAGCAACGTGGGCGTGAACACTGAAGCTTTCTTT.